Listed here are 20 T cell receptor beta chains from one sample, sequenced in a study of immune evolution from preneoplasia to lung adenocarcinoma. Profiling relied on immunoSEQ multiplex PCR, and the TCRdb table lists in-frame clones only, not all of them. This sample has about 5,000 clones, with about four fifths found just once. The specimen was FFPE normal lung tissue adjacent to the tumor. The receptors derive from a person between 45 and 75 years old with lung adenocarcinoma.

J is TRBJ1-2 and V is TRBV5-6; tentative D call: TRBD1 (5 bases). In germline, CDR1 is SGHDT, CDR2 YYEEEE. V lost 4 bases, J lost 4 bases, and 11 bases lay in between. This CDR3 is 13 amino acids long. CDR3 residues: CASSLGGSYGYTF. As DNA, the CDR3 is TGTGCCAGCAGCCTCGGGGGAAGCTATGGCTACACCTTC.

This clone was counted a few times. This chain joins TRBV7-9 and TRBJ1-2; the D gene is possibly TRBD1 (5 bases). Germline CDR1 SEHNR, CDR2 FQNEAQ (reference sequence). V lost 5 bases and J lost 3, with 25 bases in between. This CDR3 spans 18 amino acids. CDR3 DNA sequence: TGTGCCAGCAGCCCAATTGGGGACCCGGGGCTCCCTCACTATGGCTACACCTTC. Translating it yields CASSPIGDPGLPHYGYTF.

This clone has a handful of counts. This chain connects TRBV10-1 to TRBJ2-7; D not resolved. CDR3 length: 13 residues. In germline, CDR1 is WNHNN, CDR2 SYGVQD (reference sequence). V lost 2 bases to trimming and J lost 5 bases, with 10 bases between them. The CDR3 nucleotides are TGCGCCAGCAGTGAGACCACAGAGGACGAGCAGTACTTC. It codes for CASSETTEDEQYF.

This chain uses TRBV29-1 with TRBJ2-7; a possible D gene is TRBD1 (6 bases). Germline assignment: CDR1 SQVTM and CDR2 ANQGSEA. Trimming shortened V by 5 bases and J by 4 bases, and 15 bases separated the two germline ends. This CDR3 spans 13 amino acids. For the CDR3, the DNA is TGCAGCGTTTCCTCACAGGGTCTATACGAGCAGTACTTC. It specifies CSVSSQGLYEQYF.

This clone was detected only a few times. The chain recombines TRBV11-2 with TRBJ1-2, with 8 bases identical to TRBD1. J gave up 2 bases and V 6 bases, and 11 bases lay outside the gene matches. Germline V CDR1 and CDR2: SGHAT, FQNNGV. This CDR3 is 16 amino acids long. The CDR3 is CASSTDRALSNYGYTF. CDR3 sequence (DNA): TGTGCCAGCAGTACGGACAGGGCTCTATCAAACTATGGCTACACCTTC.

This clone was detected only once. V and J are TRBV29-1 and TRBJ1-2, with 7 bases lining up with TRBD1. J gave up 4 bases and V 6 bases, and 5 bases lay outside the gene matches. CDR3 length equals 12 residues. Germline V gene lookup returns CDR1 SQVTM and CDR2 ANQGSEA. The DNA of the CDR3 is TGCAGCGTAGAGACAGGGCTCTATGGCTACACCTTC. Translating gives CSVETGLYGYTF.

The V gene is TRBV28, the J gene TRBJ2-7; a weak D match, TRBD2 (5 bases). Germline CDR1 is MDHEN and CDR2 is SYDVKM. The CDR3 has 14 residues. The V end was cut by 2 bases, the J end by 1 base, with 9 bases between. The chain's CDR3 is CASSLAGGSYEQYF. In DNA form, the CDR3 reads TGTGCCAGCAGTTTAGCGGGCGGATCCTACGAGCAGTACTTC.

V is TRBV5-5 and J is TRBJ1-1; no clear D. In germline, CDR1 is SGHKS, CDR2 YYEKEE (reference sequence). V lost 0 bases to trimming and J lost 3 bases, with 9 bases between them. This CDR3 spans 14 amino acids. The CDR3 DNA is TGTGCCAGCAGCTTGGCATTAGGGTACACTGAAGCTTTCTTT. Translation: CASSLALGYTEAFF.

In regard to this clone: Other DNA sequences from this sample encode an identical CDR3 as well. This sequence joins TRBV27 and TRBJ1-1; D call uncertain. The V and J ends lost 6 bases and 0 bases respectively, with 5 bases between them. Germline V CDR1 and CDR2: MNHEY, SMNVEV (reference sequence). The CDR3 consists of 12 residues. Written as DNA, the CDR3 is TGTGCCAGCAGGACACTGAACACTGAAGCTTTCTTT. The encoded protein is CASRTLNTEAFF.

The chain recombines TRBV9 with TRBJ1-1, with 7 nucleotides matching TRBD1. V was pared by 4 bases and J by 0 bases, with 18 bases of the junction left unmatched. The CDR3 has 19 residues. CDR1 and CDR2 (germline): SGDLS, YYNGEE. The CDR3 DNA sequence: TGTGCCAGCAGCCCCCTCAAGAGAGGGGGCGTAGGGATGAACACTGAAGCTTTCTTT. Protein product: CASSPLKRGGVGMNTEAFF.

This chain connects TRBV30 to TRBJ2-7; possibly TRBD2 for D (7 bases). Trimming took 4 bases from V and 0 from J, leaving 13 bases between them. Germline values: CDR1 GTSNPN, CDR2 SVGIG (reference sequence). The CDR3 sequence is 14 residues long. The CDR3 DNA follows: TGTGCCTGGAACCGAGGGGGGGCCTCCTACGAGCAGTACTTC. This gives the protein CAWNRGGASYEQYF.

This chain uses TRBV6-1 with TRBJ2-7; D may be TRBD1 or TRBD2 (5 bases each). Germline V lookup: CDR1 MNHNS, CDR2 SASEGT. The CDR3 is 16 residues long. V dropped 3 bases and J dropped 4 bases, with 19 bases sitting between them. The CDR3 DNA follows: TGTGCCAGCAGTGAGCCGGCAGGGAGCTTTGCGTACGAGCAGTACTTC. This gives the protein CASSEPAGSFAYEQYF.

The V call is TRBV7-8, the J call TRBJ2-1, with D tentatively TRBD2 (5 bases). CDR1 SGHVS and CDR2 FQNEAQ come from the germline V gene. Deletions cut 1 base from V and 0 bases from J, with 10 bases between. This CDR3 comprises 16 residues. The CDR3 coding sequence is TGTGCCAGCAGCTTAGTTGGGAGCCGCTCCTACAATGAGCAGTTCTTC. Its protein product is CASSLVGSRSYNEQFF.

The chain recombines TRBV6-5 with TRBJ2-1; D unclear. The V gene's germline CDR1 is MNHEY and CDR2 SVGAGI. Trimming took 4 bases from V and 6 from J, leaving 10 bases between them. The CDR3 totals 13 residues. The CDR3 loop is CASSSGPGNEQFF. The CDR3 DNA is TGTGCCAGCAGTTCAGGACCTGGCAATGAGCAGTTCTTC.

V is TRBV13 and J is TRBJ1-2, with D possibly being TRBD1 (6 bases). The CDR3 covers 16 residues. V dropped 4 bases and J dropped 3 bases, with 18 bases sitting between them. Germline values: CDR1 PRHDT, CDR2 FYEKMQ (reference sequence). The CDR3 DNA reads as TGTGCCAGCAGCTCCAGGGACATGGGGGTAGACTATGGCTACACCTTC. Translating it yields CASSSRDMGVDYGYTF.

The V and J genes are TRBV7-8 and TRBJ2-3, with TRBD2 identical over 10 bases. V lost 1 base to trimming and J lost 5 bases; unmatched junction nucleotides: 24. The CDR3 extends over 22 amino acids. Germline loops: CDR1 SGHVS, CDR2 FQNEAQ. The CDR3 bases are TGTGCCAGCAGCTTAGGTGCCTCAACAATCCACCTAGCGGGAGTGTTAGGAGATACGCAGTATTTT. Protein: CASSLGASTIHLAGVLGDTQYF.

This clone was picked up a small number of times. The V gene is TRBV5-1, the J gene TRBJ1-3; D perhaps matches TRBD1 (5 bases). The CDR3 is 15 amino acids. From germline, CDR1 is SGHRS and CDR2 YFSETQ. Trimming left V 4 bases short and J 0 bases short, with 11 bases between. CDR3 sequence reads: CASSVAGRSGNTIYF. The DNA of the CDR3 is TGCGCCAGCAGCGTCGCAGGGCGCTCTGGAAACACCATATATTTT.

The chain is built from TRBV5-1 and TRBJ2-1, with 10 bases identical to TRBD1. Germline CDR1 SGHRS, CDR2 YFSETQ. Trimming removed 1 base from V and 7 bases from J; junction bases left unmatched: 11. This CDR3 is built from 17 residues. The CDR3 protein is CASSLSTGQGFGNEQFF. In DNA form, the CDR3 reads TGCGCCAGCAGCTTGTCTACGGGACAGGGGTTCGGAAATGAGCAGTTCTTC.

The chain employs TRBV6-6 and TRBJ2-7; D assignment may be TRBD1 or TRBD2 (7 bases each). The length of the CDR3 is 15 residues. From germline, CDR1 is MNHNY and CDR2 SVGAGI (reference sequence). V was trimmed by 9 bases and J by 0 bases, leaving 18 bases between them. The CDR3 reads CASLDPGGASYEQYF. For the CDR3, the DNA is TGTGCCAGTCTCGACCCAGGGGGGGCCTCCTACGAGCAGTACTTC.

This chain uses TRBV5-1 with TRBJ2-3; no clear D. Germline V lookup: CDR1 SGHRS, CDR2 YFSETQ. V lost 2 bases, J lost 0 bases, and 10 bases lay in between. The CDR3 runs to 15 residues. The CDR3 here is CASSFIGLSTDTQYF. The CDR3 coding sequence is TGCGCCAGCAGCTTCATCGGTCTTAGCACAGATACGCAGTATTTT. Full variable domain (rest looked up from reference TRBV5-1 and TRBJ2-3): KAGVTQTPRYLIKTRGQQVTLSCSPISGHRSVSWYQQTPGQGLQFLFEYFSETQRNKGNFPGRFSGRQFSNSRSEMNVSTLELGDSALYLCASSFIGLSTDTQYFGPGTRLTVL.